Listed below are T cell receptor beta chains from one sample, sequenced in a study of identical twins. TCRdb reprocessed the 5' RACE reads via MiXCR and lists one record per CDR3 protein. The sample shows roughly 490,000 distinct CDR3 sequences, roughly 13% of them seen only once. These data were likewise used in another study, on yellow fever vaccine responses in identical twins.

Sequences were obtained from CD4+ T cells sorted from blood. These receptors came from a woman under 30 in good health. Both conserved end residues are part of each CDR3. The order of the fields is CDR3 DNA, CDR3 protein, V gene, D gene, J gene, clone size. The D gene is left open where the match is weak. A row's size may be missing; if present it is once, few, many or a size class.

DNA: TGTGCCAGCAGCCCGGGGGGCATCTCCTACAATGAGCAGTTCTTC; CDR3: CASSPGGISYNEQFF; V: TRBV3-1; D: -; J: TRBJ2-1; size: -
DNA: TGCGCCAGTGGAACTGGGGGGAACACCGGGGAGCTGTTTTTT; CDR3: CASGTGGNTGELFF; V: TRBV5-1; D: -; J: TRBJ2-2; size: -
DNA: TGTGCCAGCAGTCAAAACAGGGGCGGGGAGCAGTTCTTC; CDR3: CASSQNRGGEQFF; V: TRBV2; D: TRBD1; J: TRBJ2-1; size: few
DNA: TGTGCCAGCAGTTTACCCGGGACAGGGGGACGCGAGCAGTACTTC; CDR3: CASSLPGTGGREQYF; V: TRBV28; D: TRBD1; J: TRBJ2-7; size: -
DNA: TGTGCCAGCAGCCGAAGCCGGGAGCATGGATGGAGATATGGCTACACCTTC; CDR3: CASSRSREHGWRYGYTF; V: TRBV3-1; D: -; J: TRBJ1-2; size: few
DNA: TGTGCCAGCAGCCAAGATACAGGGAGGTCCTACGAGCAGTACTTC; CDR3: CASSQDTGRSYEQYF; V: TRBV3-1; D: -; J: TRBJ2-7; size: many
DNA: TGTGCCAGCACCGAAACCGGGGCATATAATTCACCCCTCCACTTT; CDR3: CASTETGAYNSPLHF; V: TRBV9; D: -; J: TRBJ1-6; size: few
DNA: TGTGCCAGCAGACCCAGAGACGGGGAGCTGTTTTTT; CDR3: CASRPRDGELFF; V: TRBV7-9; D: -; J: TRBJ2-2; size: many
DNA: TGTGCCAGCAGTCCGGGCCAGGTGGACGAGCAGTACTTC; CDR3: CASSPGQVDEQYF; V: TRBV28; D: -; J: TRBJ2-7; size: few
DNA: TGCAGCGGATGGGACAGGGCGGGCGAGCAGTACTTC; CDR3: CSGWDRAGEQYF; V: TRBV29-1; D: TRBD1; J: TRBJ2-7; size: -
DNA: TGTGCCAGCAAGTGGTCACTAGCGGAGGTGACAGATACGCAGTATTTT; CDR3: CASKWSLAEVTDTQYF; V: TRBV11-1; D: TRBD2; J: TRBJ2-3; size: few
DNA: TGTGCCACCCAACTAGGGAGCATTGAGACCCAGTACTTC; CDR3: CATQLGSIETQYF; V: TRBV15; D: -; J: TRBJ2-5; size: few
DNA: TGTGCCAGCAGTGCGTTCCGGGGCTATGGCTACACCTTC; CDR3: CASSAFRGYGYTF; V: TRBV11-1; D: -; J: TRBJ1-2; size: many
DNA: TGTGCCAGCAGCTCGAAACAGGGGGCGGCAGATACGCAGTATTTT; CDR3: CASSSKQGAADTQYF; V: TRBV5-4; D: TRBD1; J: TRBJ2-3; size: -
DNA: TGTGCCTCGCGGTCGGCGGGGGGGCGGGTTGAGCAGTTCTTC; CDR3: CASRSAGGRVEQFF; V: TRBV15; D: TRBD2; J: TRBJ2-1; size: -
DNA: TGTGCCAGCAGCTTAGACGGGAGTCCCAACGAGCAGTACTTC; CDR3: CASSLDGSPNEQYF; V: TRBV7-2; D: -; J: TRBJ2-7; size: few
DNA: TGTGCCAGCAGCTTAGCCTGGGGGCGGTCATCAGAGACCCAGTACTTC; CDR3: CASSLAWGRSSETQYF; V: TRBV7-2; D: -; J: TRBJ2-5; size: -
DNA: TGCAGTGCTCCGACTAGCGCGAGCTCCTACAATGAGCAGTTCTTC; CDR3: CSAPTSASSYNEQFF; V: TRBV20-1; D: TRBD2; J: TRBJ2-1; size: -
DNA: TGTGCCAGCAGTGGGGGAGGAACCTACGAGCAGTACTTC; CDR3: CASSGGGTYEQYF; V: TRBV12-3/TRBV12-4; D: -; J: TRBJ2-7; size: many
DNA: TGTGCCTGGAGTGCCGGGGTTTCGGACAATGAGCAGTTCTTC; CDR3: CAWSAGVSDNEQFF; V: TRBV30; D: -; J: TRBJ2-1; size: -
DNA: TGTGCCAGCAGTTTGAAGGGATCCCTTAACGGCTACGAGCAGTACTTC; CDR3: CASSLKGSLNGYEQYF; V: TRBV27; D: -; J: TRBJ2-7; size: -
DNA: TGTGCCAGCAGTGGCGTAGGGTTGGGCTCCGAGCAGTACTTC; CDR3: CASSGVGLGSEQYF; V: TRBV2; D: -; J: TRBJ2-7; size: -